Given below is one T cell receptor (beta chain) in context. This specimen comes from a study of blood T cell repertoires in COVID-19. Across the whole study: Spain, Italy and the United States supplied samples that represented acute and convalescent COVID-19. Sources were T cells, B-cell-depleted T cells, or PBMCs; the material itself was cDNA or gDNA.

Methods used by the authors: Quantification of nucleated cells was approximated via reference gene primer amplification. Method: immunoSEQ multiplex PCR; TCRdb's copy keeps in-frame clones and lacks some. The V and J calls and clone size were taken over from that table, and D and trimming were inferred from the DNA. The sample yields under 200,000 clones, roughly 84% seen once. There are 15 residues in the CDR3. CDR1 SGHKS and CDR2 YYEKEE come from the germline V gene (reference sequence). The V gene lost 4 bases and the J gene lost 4 bases, with 17 bases spanning the gap. Sequencing was performed on peripheral blood. The chain links TRBV5-5 to TRBJ1-2, with TRBD1 as a possible D gene (6 bases). The clonotype comes from a woman aged 80 or over with acute or convalescent COVID-19. The CDR3 region is CASSDPGTKIYGYTF. CDR3 nucleotide sequence: TGTGCCAGCAGCGATCCCGGGACAAAAATCTATGGCTACACCTTC.